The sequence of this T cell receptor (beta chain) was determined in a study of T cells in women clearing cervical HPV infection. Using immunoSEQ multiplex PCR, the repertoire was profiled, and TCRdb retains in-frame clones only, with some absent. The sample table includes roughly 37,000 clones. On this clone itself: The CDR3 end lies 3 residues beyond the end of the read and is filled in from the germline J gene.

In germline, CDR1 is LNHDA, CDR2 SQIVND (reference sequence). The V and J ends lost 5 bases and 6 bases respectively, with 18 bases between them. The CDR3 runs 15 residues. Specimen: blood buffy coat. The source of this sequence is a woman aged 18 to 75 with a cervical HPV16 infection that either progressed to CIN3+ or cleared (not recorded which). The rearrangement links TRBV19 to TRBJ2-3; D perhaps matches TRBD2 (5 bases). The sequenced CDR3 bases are TGTGCCAGTAGTTCCCTAGCTTTGTTGGGGGATACG. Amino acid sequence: CASSSLALLGDT. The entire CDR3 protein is CASSSLALLGDTQYF.